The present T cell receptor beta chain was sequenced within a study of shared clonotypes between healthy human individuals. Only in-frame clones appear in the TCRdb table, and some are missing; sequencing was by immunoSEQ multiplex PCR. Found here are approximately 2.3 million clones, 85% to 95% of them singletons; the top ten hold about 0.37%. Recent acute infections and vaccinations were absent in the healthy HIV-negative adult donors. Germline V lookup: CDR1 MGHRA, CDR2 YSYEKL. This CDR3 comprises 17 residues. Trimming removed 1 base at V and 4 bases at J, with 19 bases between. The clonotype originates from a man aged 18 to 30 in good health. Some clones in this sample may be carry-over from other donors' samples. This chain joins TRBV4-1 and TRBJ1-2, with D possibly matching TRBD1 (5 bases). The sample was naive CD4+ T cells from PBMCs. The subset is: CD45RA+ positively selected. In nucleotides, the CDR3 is TGCGCCAGCAGCCAAGGGACCGGGGGGGGACGTCTCTATGGCTACACCTTC. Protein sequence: CASSQGTGGGRLYGYTF.